This T cell receptor (beta chain) was recorded in a study of blood T cell repertoires in COVID-19. In the study overall: The origin of the acute and convalescent COVID-19 samples was the United States, Italy and Spain. From T cells, B-cell-depleted T cells, or PBMCs came the material, which was cDNA or gDNA.

The V and J ends lost 5 bases and 2 bases, in that order; junction bases with no gene match: 12. Germline V CDR1 and CDR2: MNHNY, SVGAGI (reference sequence). The length of the CDR3 is 17 residues. In the original analysis: Nucleated cell number was recorded as an estimate derived from reference gene primer amplification. Sequencing used immunoSEQ multiplex PCR; TCRdb keeps in-frame clones, though not all of them. V, J and clone size are taken as reported in that table, and D and trimming were inferred from the DNA itself. The table has tens of thousands of clones, approximately 80% seen once; the top ten hold about 9%.

The material sequenced was peripheral blood. The receptor's source is a human donor in a cohort sampled during active COVID-19. This rearrangement joins TRBV6-6 to TRBJ2-5, with 9 bases identical to TRBD2. The DNA of the CDR3 is TGTGCCAGCAGTCCCGGAGGGGCGGGGGGGCCTCAAGAGACCCAGTACTTC. It encodes CASSPGGAGGPQETQYF.